This T cell receptor beta chain emerged from a study of PD-L1 blockade in urothelial cancer. Whole-study context: Each participant's history included 0 to 3 prior chemotherapy regimens. At 3 weeks after treatment start (second dose) and again at 6 weeks, blood was analyzed. Study results and caveats: Prediction of better survival came from below-median pretreatment blood TCR clonality.

The protocol was immunoSEQ multiplex PCR, while the TCRdb copy is restricted to in-frame clones and leaves out a portion. In the table there are more than 75,000 clones, 84% of which are singletons. For this clone: The target antigen is unknown.

Time point of the sample: pretreatment peripheral blood. Peripheral blood mononuclear cells were collected from every patient before and during treatment, yielding between 1 and 8 samples per patient. The source was PBMCs, collected around atezolizumab (anti-PD-L1) treatment. The clonotype comes from a man in his 60s with urothelial cancer.

The CDR3 spells CASSPPPGQGGYEQYF. For the CDR3, the DNA is TGTGCCAGCTCACCACCACCCGGACAGGGAGGCTACGAGCAGTACTTC. V is TRBV18 and J is TRBJ2-7, with 8 positions matching TRBD1. Germline lookup yields CDR1 KGHSH and CDR2 LQKENI. J was trimmed by 3 bases and V by 0 bases; bases with no gene match: 7. The CDR3 contains 16 residues.